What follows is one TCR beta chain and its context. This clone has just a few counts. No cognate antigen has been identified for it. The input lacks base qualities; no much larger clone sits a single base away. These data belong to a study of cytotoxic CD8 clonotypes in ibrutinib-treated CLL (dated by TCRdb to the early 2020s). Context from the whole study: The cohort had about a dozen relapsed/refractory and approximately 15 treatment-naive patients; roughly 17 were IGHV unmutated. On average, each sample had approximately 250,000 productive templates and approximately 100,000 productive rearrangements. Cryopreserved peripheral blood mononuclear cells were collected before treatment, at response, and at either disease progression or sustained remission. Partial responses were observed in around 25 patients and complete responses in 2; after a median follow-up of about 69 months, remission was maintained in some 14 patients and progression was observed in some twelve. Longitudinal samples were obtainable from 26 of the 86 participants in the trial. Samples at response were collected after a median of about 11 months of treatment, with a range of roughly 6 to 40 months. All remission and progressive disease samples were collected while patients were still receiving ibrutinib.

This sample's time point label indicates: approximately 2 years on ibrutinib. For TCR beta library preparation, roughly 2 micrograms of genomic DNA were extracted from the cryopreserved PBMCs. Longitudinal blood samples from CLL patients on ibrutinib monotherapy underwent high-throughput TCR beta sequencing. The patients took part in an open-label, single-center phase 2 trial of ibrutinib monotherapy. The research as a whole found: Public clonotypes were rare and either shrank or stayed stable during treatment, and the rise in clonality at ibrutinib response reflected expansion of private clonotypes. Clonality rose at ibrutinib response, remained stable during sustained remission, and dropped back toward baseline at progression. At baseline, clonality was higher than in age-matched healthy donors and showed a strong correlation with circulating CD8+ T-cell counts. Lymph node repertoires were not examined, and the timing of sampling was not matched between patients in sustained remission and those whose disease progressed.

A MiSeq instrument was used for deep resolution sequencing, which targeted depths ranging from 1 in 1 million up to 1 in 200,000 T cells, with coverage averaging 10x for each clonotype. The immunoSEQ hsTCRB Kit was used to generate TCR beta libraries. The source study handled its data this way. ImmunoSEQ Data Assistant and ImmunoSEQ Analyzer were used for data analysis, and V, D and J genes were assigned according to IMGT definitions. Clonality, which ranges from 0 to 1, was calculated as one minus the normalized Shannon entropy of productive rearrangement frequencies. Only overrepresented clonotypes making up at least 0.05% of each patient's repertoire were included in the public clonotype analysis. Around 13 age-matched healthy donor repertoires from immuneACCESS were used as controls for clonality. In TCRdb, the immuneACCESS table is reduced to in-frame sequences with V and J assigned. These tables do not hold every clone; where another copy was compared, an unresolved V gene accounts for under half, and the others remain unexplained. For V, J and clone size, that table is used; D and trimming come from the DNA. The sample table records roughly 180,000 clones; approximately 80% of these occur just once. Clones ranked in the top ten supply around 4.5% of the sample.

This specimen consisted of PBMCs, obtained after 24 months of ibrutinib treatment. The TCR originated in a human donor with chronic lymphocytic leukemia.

The CDR3 amino acid sequence is: CASSEYGPRTTNSPLHF. The base sequence is TGCGCCAGCAGTGAGTATGGCCCCCGAACCACTAATTCACCCCTCCACTTT. This receptor chain uses TRBV10-2 and TRBJ1-6, with the D gene not confidently named. CDR1 is given as WSHSY and CDR2 as SAAADI, both from the germline V gene. The CDR3 contains 17 residues, cysteine and phenylalanine counted. The CDR3 DNA has 51 bases and is translated from base 1. Trimming at the junction amounts to 1 base on V and 6 bases on J, and the germline ends lie 16 bases apart.